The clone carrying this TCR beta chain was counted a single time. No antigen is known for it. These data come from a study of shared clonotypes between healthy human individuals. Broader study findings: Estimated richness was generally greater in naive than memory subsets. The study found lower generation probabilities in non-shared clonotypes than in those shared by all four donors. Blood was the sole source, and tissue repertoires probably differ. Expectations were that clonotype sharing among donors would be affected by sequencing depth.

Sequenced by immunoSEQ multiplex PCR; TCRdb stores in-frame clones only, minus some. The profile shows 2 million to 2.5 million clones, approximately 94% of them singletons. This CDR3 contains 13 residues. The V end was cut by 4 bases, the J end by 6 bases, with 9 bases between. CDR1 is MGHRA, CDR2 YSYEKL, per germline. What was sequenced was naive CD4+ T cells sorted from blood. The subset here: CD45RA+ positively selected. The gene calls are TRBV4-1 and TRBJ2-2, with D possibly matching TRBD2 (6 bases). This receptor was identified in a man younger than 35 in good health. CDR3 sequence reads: CASSPGLAGELFF. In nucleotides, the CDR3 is TGCGCCAGCAGCCCGGGACTTGCCGGGGAGCTGTTTTTT.